The 15 T cell receptor beta chains below come from one sample, sequenced in a study of blood T cell repertoires in COVID-19. Libraries were prepared by immunoSEQ multiplex PCR; TCRdb keeps only in-frame clonotypes and omits some of them. The profile covers about 230,000 clones, with roughly 87% appearing a single time and about 10% taken by the ten largest. Sequenced material: PBMCs or T cells enriched from blood (not recorded which). Every receptor here comes from a man in his thirties or forties who had recovered from COVID-19.

This chain uses TRBV5-1 with TRBJ1-5, with D possibly matching TRBD1 (6 bases). The CDR3 is made up of 14 amino acids. Trimming cost V 1 base and J 3 bases, with 8 bases left between them. CDR1 is SGHRS and CDR2 is YFSETQ in the germline V gene. Here the CDR3 reads CASSLTGINQPQHF. The CDR3 DNA is TGCGCCAGCAGCTTGACAGGGATCAATCAGCCCCAGCATTTT.

The CDR3 DNA is TGCGCCAGCAGCTTGTACCTAGCAACTGAGCAGTTCTTC. Translated, it gives CASSLYLATEQFF. The chain is built from TRBV5-1 and TRBJ2-1; weak D call: TRBD2 (5 bases). This CDR3 has 13 residues. Germline V gene data show CDR1 as SGHRS and CDR2 as YFSETQ. V was clipped by 1 base and J by 9 bases, with 11 bases between them.

The rearrangement joins TRBV6-6 to TRBJ2-2; maybe TRBD2 (6 bases). CDR3 length: 16 amino acids. V was clipped by 2 bases and J by 6 bases, with 16 bases between them. From germline, CDR1 is MNHNY and CDR2 SVGAGI (reference sequence). CDR3 in amino acids: CASSYTPGVRPGELFF. CDR3 coding DNA: TGTGCCAGCAGTTACACACCGGGAGTCCGACCCGGGGAGCTGTTTTTT.

This clone showed up just a few times. The chain joins TRBV19 to TRBJ1-1; 12 nucleotides line up with TRBD1. J gave up 4 bases and V 6 bases, and 6 bases lay outside the gene matches. The germline V gene has CDR1 LNHDA and CDR2 SQIVND (reference sequence). This CDR3 spans 15 amino acids. CDR3 sequence reads: CASRGTGGGGTEAFF. CDR3 sequence (DNA): TGTGCCAGTAGGGGGACAGGGGGCGGCGGCACTGAAGCTTTCTTT.

This chain uses TRBV6-5 with TRBJ2-7; TRBD2 aligns across 11 bases. The CDR3 runs 14 residues. J lost 1 base, V lost 6 bases, and 2 bases had no gene match. CDR1 is MNHEY and CDR2 is SVGAGI in the germline V gene. Here the CDR3 reads CASSRLAGSYEQYF. The CDR3 coding sequence is TGTGCCAGCAGCCGACTAGCGGGATCCTACGAGCAGTACTTC.

The chain combines TRBV9 with TRBJ2-5, with 7 bases aligning to TRBD1. The V and J ends lost 4 bases and 3 bases, in that order; junction bases with no gene match: 3. Germline V CDR1 and CDR2: SGDLS, YYNGEE. This CDR3 is built from 13 residues. The chain's CDR3 is CASSPTGKETQYF. For the CDR3, the DNA is TGTGCCAGCAGCCCGACAGGGAAAGAGACCCAGTACTTC.

V and J are TRBV11-2 and TRBJ2-7; D gene uncertain. Germline assignment: CDR1 SGHAT and CDR2 FQNNGV. The CDR3 is 16 residues long. Deletions cut 2 bases from V and 0 bases from J, with 14 bases between. The CDR3 spells CASSLLVVAVSYEQYF. The CDR3 coding sequence is TGTGCCAGCAGCTTACTCGTGGTGGCGGTCTCCTACGAGCAGTACTTC.

The chain is built from TRBV27 and TRBJ2-7; possibly TRBD1 for D (6 bases). Between the trimmed V and J ends, which lost 2 bases and 2 bases, there was a span of 13 bases. CDR1 MNHEY and CDR2 SMNVEV come from the germline V gene (reference sequence). CDR3 length: 15 residues. Here the CDR3 reads CASSLKWQGTYEQYF. CDR3 nucleotides: TGTGCCAGCAGTTTAAAATGGCAGGGGACCTACGAGCAGTACTTC.

About this clone itself: This CDR3 is also generated by other DNA sequences in the sample. The chain is built from TRBV5-1 and TRBJ2-7; the match to TRBD2 covers 10 bases. Per germline, CDR1 SGHRS and CDR2 YFSETQ. The CDR3 covers 15 residues. V gave up 5 bases and J gave up 0 bases; unmatched junction bases: 5. DNA of the CDR3: TGCGCCAGCAGTTTAGCGGGAGGAAGCTCCTACGAGCAGTACTTC. Residues: CASSLAGGSSYEQYF.

The V call is TRBV10-3, the J call TRBJ2-2, with a weak D call TRBD2 (6 bases). This CDR3 spans 13 amino acids. Germline V lookup: CDR1 ENHRY, CDR2 SYGVKD. V lost 8 bases and J lost 4, with 11 bases in between. The CDR3 sequence: CAIPGVITGELFF. CDR3 sequence (DNA): TGTGCCATCCCGGGAGTAATCACCGGGGAGCTGTTTTTT.

The V and J genes are TRBV15 and TRBJ2-2; tentatively, D is TRBD2 (6 bases). The CDR3 loop spans 15 amino acids. Germline V gene data show CDR1 as LNHNV and CDR2 as YYDKDF (reference sequence). V shed 2 bases and J shed 6 bases, with 13 bases lying between them. Written as DNA, the CDR3 is TGTGCCACCAGCAGACCCCGGGGGATCGCCGGGGAGCTGTTTTTT. It yields the protein CATSRPRGIAGELFF.

This clone has a single count. The chain links TRBV7-9 to TRBJ2-7; 8 nucleotides align to TRBD1. V lost 3 bases to trimming and J lost 5 bases; unmatched junction nucleotides: 6. This CDR3 has 14 residues. Germline V gene sequence: CDR1 SEHNR, CDR2 FQNEAQ (reference sequence). CDR3 residues: CASSLDRARNEQYF. Here the CDR3 DNA reads TGTGCCAGCAGCTTGGACAGGGCTCGCAACGAGCAGTACTTC.

The V gene is TRBV24-1, the J gene TRBJ2-1; a possible D gene is TRBD2 (5 bases). From germline, CDR1 is KGHDR and CDR2 SFDVKD. The CDR3 is 13 amino acids. With 4 bases removed from V and 7 bases from J, the gap between germline ends came to 10 bases. Here the CDR3 reads CATSDHRTNEQFF. The CDR3 nucleotides read TGTGCCACCAGTGACCACCGGACTAATGAGCAGTTCTTC.

V and J are TRBV21-1 and TRBJ2-7; the D segment call TRBD1 is taken from the table without a DNA check. TRBV21-1 is recorded as a pseudogene. CDR3 length: 19 amino acids. The CDR3 region is CASSKANRETGTGAYEQYF. CDR3 DNA: TGTGCCAGCAGCAAAGCGAATCGAGAGACCGGGACAGGGGCCTACGAGCAGTACTTC.

V is TRBV3-1 (or the pseudogene TRBV3-2) and J is TRBJ2-1; D remains ambiguous. V was trimmed by 8 bases and J by 10 bases, leaving 21 bases between them. The germline CDR1 and CDR2 sequences are LGHDT and YNNKEL (reference sequence). The CDR3 has 14 residues. Written as DNA, the CDR3 is TGTGCCAGCCAATCAATGACTTCCATAGGAGAGCAGTTCTTC. This codes for CASQSMTSIGEQFF.